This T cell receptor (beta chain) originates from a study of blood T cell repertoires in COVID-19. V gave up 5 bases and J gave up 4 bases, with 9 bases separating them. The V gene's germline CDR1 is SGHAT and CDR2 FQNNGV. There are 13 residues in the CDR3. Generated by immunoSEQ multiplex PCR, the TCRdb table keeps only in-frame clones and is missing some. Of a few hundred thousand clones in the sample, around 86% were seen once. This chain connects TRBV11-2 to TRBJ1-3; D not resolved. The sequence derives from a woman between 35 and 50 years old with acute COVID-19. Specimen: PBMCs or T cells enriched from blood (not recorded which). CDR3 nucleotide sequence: TGTGCCAGCAGCATTCGCGCCGGAAACACCATATATTTT. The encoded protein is CASSIRAGNTIYF. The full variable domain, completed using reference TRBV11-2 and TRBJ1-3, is EAGVAQSPRYKIIEKRQSVAFWCNPISGHATLYWYQQILGQGPKLLIQFQNNGVVDDSQLPKDRFSAERLKGVDSTLKIQPAKLEDSAVYLCASSIRAGNTIYFGEGSWLTVV.